The sequence of this T cell receptor (beta chain) was determined in a study of molecular identifiers for immune sequencing clone quantification. This clonotype was recorded many times. Germline CDR1 is SEHNR and CDR2 is FQNEAQ (reference sequence). The CDR3 runs 14 residues. V dropped 5 bases and J dropped 0 bases, with 8 bases sitting between them. It was with previously described methods and listed TCR primers that bulk TCR libraries were made. TCRdb used MiXCR to reprocess the PCR reads, holding one entry per CDR3 protein. The sample has about 32,000 distinct CDR3 sequences, about 19% seen once; the top ten hold more than 0.95%.

This receptor was obtained from a human donor in good health. Some libraries in this study had Jurkat cell RNA spiked in. The sample taken for sequencing was naive CD8+ T cells from blood, with Jurkat cell RNA spiked in. Subset indicated: FACS-sorted CD8+CD4-CCR7+CD45RA+ naive T cells. The chain combines TRBV7-9 with TRBJ2-1; D is undetermined. CDR3 in amino acids: CASSPSASYNEQFF. In DNA form, the CDR3 reads TGTGCCAGCAGCCCCTCCGCCTCCTACAATGAGCAGTTCTTC.